A single sample gave rise to the 20 T cell receptor beta chains below, sequenced in a study of cytotoxic CD8 clonotypes in ibrutinib-treated CLL. TCRdb keeps only in-frame clones here, not all; method: immunoSEQ multiplex PCR. The data contain 200,000 to 250,000 clones, roughly 70% of them singletons. The specimen was PBMCs, collected after 24 months of ibrutinib treatment. The receptors stem from a human donor with chronic lymphocytic leukemia.

The chain couples TRBV19 to TRBJ2-3; either TRBD1 or TRBD2 may fit D (6 bases each). V was trimmed by 4 bases and J by 4 bases, leaving 21 bases between them. The CDR3 length is 17 residues. Germline values: CDR1 LNHDA, CDR2 SQIVND (reference sequence). The CDR3, as DNA: TGTGCCAGTAGTAGTCCGGGTGGGTTCGGGGGCCCAGATACGCAGTATTTT. This translates into CASSSPGGFGGPDTQYF. Filled out from reference TRBV19 and TRBJ2-3, the complete variable domain reads DGGITQSPKYLFRKEGQNVTLSCEQNLNHDAMYWYRQDPGQGLRLIYYSQIVNDFQKGDIAEGYSVSREKKESFPLTVTSAQKNPTAFYLCASSSPGGFGGPDTQYFGPGTRLTVL.

V gene TRBV9 combines with J gene TRBJ1-5; the match to TRBD1 covers 7 bases. J gave up 4 bases and V 3 bases, and 4 bases lay outside the gene matches. The CDR3 is 14 residues long. CDR1 SGDLS and CDR2 YYNGEE come from the germline V gene. CDR3 residues: CASSAGTVNQPQHF. The CDR3 DNA reads as TGTGCCAGCAGCGCAGGGACAGTTAATCAGCCCCAGCATTTT.

The chain has TRBV2 and TRBJ2-5, with D perhaps TRBD1 or TRBD2 (6 bases each). This CDR3 spans 14 amino acids. V lost 1 base and J lost 5, with 11 bases in between. CDR1 SNHLY and CDR2 FYNNEI come from the germline V gene. In DNA form, the CDR3 reads TGTGCCAGCAGTGAAGGGGGGGCGCTTGAGACCCAGTACTTC. Its translation is CASSEGGALETQYF.

The chain uses TRBV28 and TRBJ2-7; 7 positions match TRBD1. The CDR3 has 13 residues. Germline CDR1 MDHEN, CDR2 SYDVKM. V gave up 5 bases and J gave up 3 bases; unmatched junction bases: 4. The CDR3 spells CASSPGTDYEQYF. The CDR3 DNA reads TGTGCCAGCAGTCCCGGGACAGACTACGAGCAGTACTTC.

V and J are TRBV10-3 and TRBJ2-7; D gene ambiguous. The length of the CDR3 is 21 residues. V lost 0 bases to trimming and J lost 4 bases, with 31 bases between them. Germline V gene lookup returns CDR1 ENHRY and CDR2 SYGVKD. CDR3 nucleotide sequence: TGTGCCATCAGTGAGTCCTGGCCTATACCCTGGGCCACCCGAATTCTTTACGAGCAGTACTTC. Its protein is CAISESWPIPWATRILYEQYF.

In this sample, this clone turned up a few times. The gene calls are TRBV27 and TRBJ2-7; TRBD2 matches 15 bases. Germline CDR1 MNHEY, CDR2 SMNVEV (reference sequence). The CDR3 is 17 residues long. V lost 4 bases and J lost 0; bases outside the gene matches: 4. The CDR3 DNA reads TGTGCCAGCAGTTCGGGACTAGCGGGAGGCCTCTCCTACGAGCAGTACTTC. Encoded protein: CASSSGLAGGLSYEQYF.

This sequence joins TRBV5-1 and TRBJ1-1; 7 bases are shared with TRBD1. The CDR3 has 13 amino acids. V shed 4 bases, J shed 3 bases, and the junction held 3 bases outside the gene matches. Germline values: CDR1 SGHRS, CDR2 YFSETQ. This CDR3 is CASSNRGDTEAFF. CDR3 nucleotide sequence: TGCGCCAGCAGCAACAGGGGCGACACTGAAGCTTTCTTT.

This chain uses TRBV29-1 with TRBJ2-1; D gene uncertain. V lost 2 bases, J lost 7 bases, and 15 bases lay in between. The CDR3 has 14 amino acids. Germline assignment: CDR1 SQVTM and CDR2 ANQGSEA. Here the CDR3 DNA reads TGCAGCGTTGAACGGCGGCTGCTCCCAAATGAGCAGTTCTTC. This sequence encodes CSVERRLLPNEQFF.

This clone was counted once. The rearrangement joins TRBV19 to TRBJ1-2; 7 positions agree with TRBD1. This CDR3 has 13 amino acids. Trimming removed 5 bases from V and 8 bases from J; junction bases left unmatched: 8. Germline lookup yields CDR1 LNHDA and CDR2 SQIVND (reference sequence). CDR3 sequence (DNA): TGTGCCAGTAGTTTACAGGGGATGTCCGGCTACACCTTC. Protein product: CASSLQGMSGYTF.

This clone has just one count. The chain links TRBV28 to TRBJ1-5; 7 bases align to TRBD1. The CDR3 loop spans 18 amino acids. In germline, CDR1 is MDHEN, CDR2 SYDVKM. With 6 bases clipped from V and 1 base from J, the junction kept 15 bases outside the gene matches. The CDR3 DNA reads TGTGCCAGCAGCCCCGAGGAGGGGGCGCGGATCAGCAATCAGCCCCAGCATTTT. Its protein product is CASSPEEGARISNQPQHF.

The chain recombines TRBV9 with TRBJ2-7; maybe TRBD2 (6 bases). This CDR3 has 13 amino acids. The V gene lost 2 bases and the J gene lost 1 base, with 7 bases spanning the gap. Germline V gives CDR1 SGDLS, CDR2 YYNGEE. CDR3 region: CASSVAGSYEQYF. In nucleotides, the CDR3 is TGTGCCAGCAGCGTCGCGGGGTCCTACGAGCAGTACTTC.

J is TRBJ2-3 and V is TRBV5-1; D unclear. Trimming shortened V by 0 bases and J by 2 bases, and 13 bases separated the two germline ends. The length of the CDR3 is 16 residues. The germline V gene has CDR1 SGHRS and CDR2 YFSETQ. The CDR3 loop is CASSLGEGLPTDTQYF. For the CDR3, the DNA is TGCGCCAGCAGCTTGGGCGAAGGGTTGCCCACAGATACGCAGTATTTT.

V usage is TRBV4-2 and J usage is TRBJ2-1; D tentatively fits TRBD1 or TRBD2 (5 bases each). Deletions cut 2 bases from V and 15 bases from J, with 20 bases between. The CDR3 is 14 residues long. Germline V gene lookup returns CDR1 LGHNA and CDR2 YNFKEQ. In DNA form, the CDR3 reads TGTGCCAGCAGCCAATACTCGGGACGGGGAGTGAGGTTCTTC. Protein: CASSQYSGRGVRFF.

This rearrangement joins TRBV30 to TRBJ1-5; D not resolved. The V gene lost 2 bases and the J gene lost 1 base, with 9 bases spanning the gap. This CDR3 comprises 14 residues. The germline V gene has CDR1 GTSNPN and CDR2 SVGIG (reference sequence). This CDR3 reads CAWSRLMSNQPQHF. The CDR3 DNA sequence: TGTGCCTGGAGTAGGCTGATGAGCAATCAGCCCCAGCATTTT.

The sample holds a few counts of this clone. This chain links TRBV28 with TRBJ2-5, with 9 bases that match TRBD2. Germline CDR1 MDHEN, CDR2 SYDVKM. V shed 4 bases and J 1 base; nucleotides not matched to a gene: 1. This CDR3 is built from 14 residues. For the CDR3, the DNA is TGTGCCAGCAGTTCTAGCGGGGTCCAAGAGACCCAGTACTTC. Translated: CASSSSGVQETQYF.

V and J are TRBV29-1 and TRBJ1-4; no clear D gene. V lost 4 bases, J lost 6 bases, and 9 bases lay in between. Per germline, CDR1 SQVTM and CDR2 ANQGSEA. The CDR3 totals 12 residues. The CDR3 DNA sequence: TGCAGCGTTGCAGGTCAGGATGAAAAACTGTTTTTT. This translates into CSVAGQDEKLFF.

The chain carries TRBV5-1 and TRBJ2-3; TRBD1 matches at 11 bases. CDR1 is SGHRS, CDR2 YFSETQ, per germline. The CDR3 contains 15 residues. V lost 6 bases to trimming and J lost 5 bases; unmatched junction nucleotides: 8. The CDR3 reads CASTLEGTGGDTQYF. DNA for the CDR3: TGCGCCAGCACCCTGGAGGGGACAGGGGGAGATACGCAGTATTTT. Drawing the rest from reference TRBV5-1 and TRBJ2-3, the complete variable domain is KAGVTQTPRYLIKTRGQQVTLSCSPISGHRSVSWYQQTPGQGLQFLFEYFSETQRNKGNFPGRFSGRQFSNSRSEMNVSTLELGDSALYLCASTLEGTGGDTQYFGPGTRLTVL.

V gene TRBV9 combines with J gene TRBJ1-1; D remains ambiguous. The CDR3 is 14 residues long. Germline values: CDR1 SGDLS, CDR2 YYNGEE. V was clipped by 0 bases and J by 0 bases, with 6 bases between them. In DNA, the CDR3 is TGTGCCAGCAGCGTAGGCAACCTGAACACTGAAGCTTTCTTT. This translates into CASSVGNLNTEAFF.

V is TRBV19 and J is TRBJ2-5; TRBD2 is a possible D gene (6 bases). Germline V gives CDR1 LNHDA, CDR2 SQIVND (reference sequence). The CDR3 is 14 amino acids. Deletions cut 6 bases from V and 1 base from J, with 12 bases between. The CDR3: CASREGRTQETQYF. The CDR3 DNA reads as TGTGCCAGTAGGGAGGGACGGACCCAAGAGACCCAGTACTTC.

As DNA, the CDR3 is TGTGCCAGCCCCACCGGACAGGACCCATCTGGGGCCAACGTCCTGACTTTC. Protein product: CASPTGQDPSGANVLTF. This chain joins TRBV18 and TRBJ2-6; 7 nucleotides line up with TRBD1. The CDR3 runs to 17 residues. V lost 8 bases, J lost 1 base, and 11 bases stayed unmatched. Germline CDR1 and CDR2: KGHSH and LQKENI.